The sequence of this T cell receptor beta chain was determined in a study of regulatory dendritic cells for organ transplantation. On this clone: Its specificity is not known.

The repertoire was sequenced with immunoSEQ multiplex PCR; TCRdb's copy has only in-frame clones and lacks some. The table has about 10,000 clones, 65% to 85% seen once. Sorted T cells were CFSE-labeled and cultured approximately five days with allogeneic regulatory or mature dendritic cells at 1:10. This CDR3 has 14 amino acids. Germline CDR1 is SNHLY and CDR2 is FYNNEI. Trimming cost V 1 base and J 0 bases, with 7 bases left between them. The sequence was obtained from a human donor in good health. The rearrangement uses TRBV2 and TRBJ2-7; the D is unclear. The sample comprised memory CD4+ T cells from blood cultured with dendritic cells. Subset reported: CD45RO+ memory T cells. The CDR3 loop reads CASSEGSLSYEQYF. CDR3 coding DNA: TGTGCCAGCAGTGAAGGGTCCCTCTCCTACGAGCAGTACTTC.